This T cell receptor beta chain was recovered during a study of blood T cells in healthy people across ages. In germline, CDR1 is GTSNPN, CDR2 SVGIG (reference sequence). The ends were cut back, 3 bases at V and 2 bases at J, with 8 bases in the middle. This CDR3 has 12 residues. To note about this clonotype: Antigen unknown.

Alongside a J-beta primer mix, a sample-barcoded 5' primer served in a second PCR lasting about 7 to 11 cycles. TCRdb analysed the 5' RACE reads with MiXCR anew, one entry per CDR3 protein. This table holds fewer than 900,000 distinct CDR3 sequences, 45% to 50% found once. Study-level findings and limits: Compared with aged donors, long-lived donors showed fewer expanded clones, suggesting selection.

The chain carries TRBV30 and TRBJ2-7; D is uncertain. The clonotype originates from a woman aged 55 to 70 in good health. The sample consisted of blood. The CDR3 nucleotides are TGTGCCTGGAGCTCTGGAGCCTACGAGCAGTACTTC. Translation: CAWSSGAYEQYF.